This T cell receptor beta chain stems from a study of shared T cell receptors in the human thymus. TCRdb keeps only in-frame clones here, not all; method: immunoSEQ multiplex PCR. Among 600,000 or so clones listed, around 87% were seen once. This CDR3 region has 16 residues. J lost 3 bases, V lost 4 bases, and 12 bases had no gene match. CDR1 is SQVTM and CDR2 is ANQGSEA in the germline V gene. The same data also went into a second study, on human thymus T cells. That work states: Donors consisted of healthy Finnish infants (having corrective surgery for congenital heart defects).

The clonotype comes from a boy under two years old with a congenital heart defect. The chain couples TRBV29-1 to TRBJ2-7; TRBD1 matches 10 bases. Sequences were obtained from thymocytes. CDR3 sequence: CSVVGATGQGDYEQYF. CDR3 nucleotides: TGCAGCGTTGTCGGGGCCACAGGACAGGGGGACTACGAGCAGTACTTC.